The 17 T cell receptor beta chains reported below all come from one sample, sequenced in a study of OX40 agonist ivuxolimab in advanced cancers. TCRdb's table, derived via immunoSEQ multiplex PCR, lists solely in-frame clones and lacks some. The data show around 31,000 clones, about four fifths seen once. Sample: CD4+ or CD8+ T cells sorted from blood, taken in a trial of the OX40 agonist ivuxolimab. The receptors originated from an adult with an advanced solid tumor such as melanoma, head and neck, liver or kidney cancer.

V is TRBV19 and J is TRBJ1-1; D is possibly TRBD1 (5 bases). This CDR3 has 15 amino acids. CDR1 and CDR2 from the germline V gene are LNHDA and SQIVND (reference sequence). V was trimmed by 3 bases and J by 6 bases, leaving 17 bases between them. The CDR3 nucleotides read TGTGCCAGTAGTATCGGGGGGTCAGGGAGGGCTGAAGCTTTCTTT. This codes for CASSIGGSGRAEAFF. Together with reference TRBV19 and TRBJ1-1, the CDR3 gives the full variable domain: DGGITQSPKYLFRKEGQNVTLSCEQNLNHDAMYWYRQDPGQGLRLIYYSQIVNDFQKGDIAEGYSVSREKKESFPLTVTSAQKNPTAFYLCASSIGGSGRAEAFFGQGTRLTVV.

V is TRBV5-3 and J is TRBJ1-2, with a possible D match to TRBD1 (5 bases). TRBV5-3 is annotated as an ORF whose role is uncertain. The CDR3 is 14 amino acids. Trimming shortened V by 8 bases and J by 4 bases, and 18 bases separated the two germline ends. The CDR3 here is CASSRTGGLYGYTF. The DNA of the CDR3 is TGTGCCAGCAGCCGGACGGGGGGACTCTATGGCTACACCTTC.

The V and J genes are TRBV18 and TRBJ2-2; D is unclear. The germline V gene has CDR1 KGHSH and CDR2 LQKENI. This CDR3 has 15 residues. Trimming removed 0 bases at V and 4 bases at J, with 9 bases between. CDR3 DNA: TGTGCCAGCTCACCACCAGGTCGGCGCACCGGGGAGCTGTTTTTT. This translates into CASSPPGRRTGELFF.

The V call is TRBV6-1, the J call TRBJ1-6; maybe TRBD1 (5 bases). Trimming left V 2 bases short and J 3 bases short, with 11 bases between. Germline V lookup: CDR1 MNHNS, CDR2 SASEGT. This CDR3 is built from 16 residues. CDR3 region: CASSESKGVYNSPLHF. CDR3 in DNA: TGTGCCAGCAGTGAATCCAAAGGGGTCTATAATTCACCCCTCCACTTT.

The sample holds one count of this clone. V usage is TRBV6-6 and J usage is TRBJ2-5; D is ambiguous. The CDR3 consists of 13 residues. Trimming stripped 6 bases from V and 5 bases from J, with 13 bases between. Germline assignment: CDR1 MNHNY and CDR2 SVGAGI (reference sequence). This CDR3 is CASSDPPGETQYF. The CDR3 DNA follows: TGTGCCAGCAGCGACCCCCCCGGGGAGACCCAGTACTTC.

In its sample, this clone was seen a few times. This sequence joins TRBV30 and TRBJ2-1, with D perhaps given as TRBD1 or TRBD2 (6 bases each). This CDR3 contains 14 residues. Trimming removed 2 bases from V and 10 bases from J, with 18 bases in between. From germline, CDR1 is GTSNPN and CDR2 SVGIG (reference sequence). The CDR3, as DNA: TGTGCCTGGAGTTTGGCCGGGGGCATCGGAGAGCAGTTCTTC. It encodes CAWSLAGGIGEQFF. The full variable domain, in which reference TRBV30 and TRBJ2-1 provide the parts outside the CDR3, is SQTIHQWPATLVQPVGSPLSLECTVEGTSNPNLYWYRQAAGRGLQLLFYSVGIGQISSEVPQNLSASRPQDRQFILSSKKLLLSDSGFYLCAWSLAGGIGEQFFGPGTRLTVL.

The V call is TRBV7-8, the J call TRBJ1-6; D unclear. Germline V gives CDR1 SGHVS, CDR2 FQNEAQ. Trimming removed 8 bases at V and 7 bases at J, with 18 bases between. CDR3 length: 15 amino acids. The CDR3 bases are TGTGCCAGCTGCAACGGCCGGGGATCCAATTCACCCCTCCACTTT. This translates into CASCNGRGSNSPLHF.

J is TRBJ2-5 and V is TRBV28; D is uncertain. The CDR3 sequence is 13 residues long. Germline V gene sequence: CDR1 MDHEN, CDR2 SYDVKM. V dropped 5 bases and J dropped 7 bases, with 14 bases sitting between them. CDR3 bases: TGTGCCAGCAGTCGGCTGCCCGATGGGACCCAGTACTTC. Protein: CASSRLPDGTQYF.

The chain links TRBV6-5 to TRBJ1-2; D may be TRBD1 (5 bases). This CDR3 comprises 12 residues. Germline lookup yields CDR1 MNHEY and CDR2 SVGAGI. Trimming took 6 bases from V and 3 from J, leaving 8 bases between them. For the CDR3, the DNA is TGTGCCAGCAGCTGGGGGTACTATGGCTACACCTTC. Translated: CASSWGYYGYTF.

J is TRBJ2-7 and V is TRBV7-9; D uncertain. Trimming took 6 bases from V and 2 from J, leaving 11 bases between them. Germline assignment: CDR1 SEHNR and CDR2 FQNEAQ (reference sequence). The CDR3 contains 13 residues. CDR3 loop: CASSSGRAYEQYF. The CDR3, as DNA: TGTGCCAGCAGTTCCGGGCGAGCCTACGAGCAGTACTTC.

The chain recombines TRBV5-1 with TRBJ2-7; D is unclear. CDR1 is SGHRS and CDR2 is YFSETQ in the germline V gene. The CDR3 is 12 amino acids. V lost 4 bases, J lost 6 bases, and 11 bases lay in between. CDR3: CASSLTLGEQYF. CDR3 sequence (DNA): TGCGCCAGCAGCCTCACATTAGGCGAGCAGTACTTC.

This chain links TRBV6-5 with TRBJ1-5, with D unclear. V was shortened by 2 bases and J by 7 bases, with 9 bases between the two germline ends. The CDR3 has 13 amino acids. From germline, CDR1 is MNHEY and CDR2 SVGAGI. CDR3 in amino acids: CASSYTVGQPQHF. CDR3 coding DNA: TGTGCCAGCAGTTACACGGTGGGACAGCCCCAGCATTTT.

This chain connects TRBV6-6 to TRBJ2-3, with 12 bases fitting TRBD1. Trimming cost V 5 bases and J 5 bases; bases outside gene matches: 5. The V gene's germline CDR1 is MNHNY and CDR2 SVGAGI (reference sequence). This CDR3 spans 15 amino acids. The DNA of the CDR3 is TGTGCCAGCAGTCGCGGGACAGGGGGCAGAGATACGCAGTATTTT. It yields the protein CASSRGTGGRDTQYF.

This sequence joins TRBV6-4 and TRBJ2-5, with TRBD1 matching over 10 bases. The end of the DNA is better explained by TRBJ2-7, so the J call may be wrong. Germline CDR1 is MRHNA and CDR2 is SNTAGT. This CDR3 contains 15 residues. CDR3 residues: CATRDRGGLYGEQYF. The CDR3, as DNA: TGTGCCACACGGGACAGGGGAGGACTCTACGGCGAGCAGTACTTC.

The V call is TRBV7-3, the J call TRBJ2-5; 9 nucleotides match TRBD2. Germline V CDR1 and CDR2: SGHTA, FQGTGA. With V trimmed by 4 bases and J by 1 base, 16 bases remained unmatched. The CDR3 is made up of 19 amino acids. CDR3 region: CASSSGKERGACPQETQYF. DNA of the CDR3: TGTGCCAGCAGCTCTGGAAAGGAGCGGGGGGCTTGCCCCCAAGAGACCCAGTACTTC.

The chain is built from TRBV10-3 and TRBJ2-7; the D call may be TRBD1 or TRBD2 (5 bases each). The length of the CDR3 is 14 residues. The germline CDR1 and CDR2 sequences are ENHRY and SYGVKD. The ends were cut back, 5 bases at V and 2 bases at J, with 13 bases in the middle. The CDR3 region has the DNA TGTGCCATCAGTTCTGGGGGACGGGCCTACGAGCAGTACTTC. It codes for CAISSGGRAYEQYF.

This rearrangement joins TRBV7-2 to TRBJ1-2; D gene uncertain. Germline lookup yields CDR1 SGHTA and CDR2 FQGNSA. There are 13 residues in the CDR3. Trimming removed 0 bases from V and 5 bases from J, with 7 bases in between. CDR3 protein: CASSLATGYGYTF. In DNA, the CDR3 is TGTGCCAGCAGCTTAGCTACGGGGTATGGCTACACCTTC.